This T cell receptor beta chain stems from a study of post-analysis software for immune sequencing data. Comments on this clonotype: Its antigen is still unknown.

The CDR3 extends over 15 amino acids. The germline CDR1 and CDR2 sequences are SGDLS and YYNGEE. The junction had 6 bases not matched to a gene; V was cut back by 0 bases and J by 4 bases. Unique molecular identifiers had been added to the TCR beta cDNA libraries. MiXCR, applied by TCRdb to the PCR reads, yields one record per CDR3 protein. Among about 820,000 distinct CDR3 sequences listed, under 70% were seen once. Study outcomes and limitations: Four or five TRBV segments (TRBV5-6, TRBV5-1 and TRBV20-1 among them) occurred more frequently in patients than in controls.

The receptor was isolated from a girl between 5 and 17 years old with multiple sclerosis. Material for sequencing was blood. The chain combines TRBV9 with TRBJ1-2, with TRBD1 identical over 7 bases. This chain's CDR3 is CASSVGLGDSYGYTF. The CDR3, as DNA: TGTGCCAGCAGCGTAGGATTAGGGGACAGCTATGGCTACACCTTC.